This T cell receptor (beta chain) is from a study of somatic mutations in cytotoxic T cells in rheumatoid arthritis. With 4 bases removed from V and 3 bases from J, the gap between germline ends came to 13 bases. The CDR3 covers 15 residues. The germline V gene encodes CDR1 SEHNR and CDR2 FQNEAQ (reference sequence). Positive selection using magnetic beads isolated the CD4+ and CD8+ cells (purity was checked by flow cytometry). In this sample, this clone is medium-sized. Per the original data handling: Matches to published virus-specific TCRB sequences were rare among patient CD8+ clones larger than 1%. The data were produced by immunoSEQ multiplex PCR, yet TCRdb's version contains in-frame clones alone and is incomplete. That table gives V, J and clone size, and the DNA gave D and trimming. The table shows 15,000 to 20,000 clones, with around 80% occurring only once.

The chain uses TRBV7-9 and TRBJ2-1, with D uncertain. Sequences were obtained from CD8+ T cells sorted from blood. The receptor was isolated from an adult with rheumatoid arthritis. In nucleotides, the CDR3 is TGTGCCAGCAGCTCGCACTTCAGTGGCTACAATGAGCAGTTCTTC. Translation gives CASSSHFSGYNEQFF.